These 20 T cell receptor beta chains share one sample of origin, sequenced in a study of blood T cell repertoires in COVID-19. Generated by immunoSEQ multiplex PCR, the TCRdb table keeps only in-frame clones and is missing some. The table has 300,000 to 400,000 clones, about 86% seen once. Sequenced sample: peripheral blood. Receptors originate from a man aged 25 to 45 with active or convalescent COVID-19.

The rearrangement joins TRBV5-1 to TRBJ2-7; TRBD2 aligns across 10 bases. Trimming took 0 bases from V and 3 from J; bases not matched to a gene: 3. The CDR3 is made up of 15 amino acids. Germline CDR1 is SGHRS and CDR2 is YFSETQ. The CDR3, as DNA: TGCGCCAGCAGCTTGGTTCTAGCGGGAGTCTACGAGCAGTACTTC. As protein: CASSLVLAGVYEQYF.

Concerning this clone: The sample holds other DNA sequences that translate to the same CDR3. The chain links TRBV9 to TRBJ1-2; TRBD1 matches 10 bases. The CDR3 extends over 15 amino acids. Germline V lookup: CDR1 SGDLS, CDR2 YYNGEE. V trimming: 2 bases; J trimming: 7 bases; junction bases outside the gene matches: 8. In DNA, the CDR3 is TGTGCCAGCAGCGTCCCCGGGACAGGGGCTTCTGGCTACACCTTC. This gives the protein CASSVPGTGASGYTF.

V usage is TRBV4-2 and J usage is TRBJ2-1, with 7 nucleotides matching TRBD2. The CDR3 is made up of 13 amino acids. Unmatched junction bases numbered 7, after V lost 4 bases and J lost 10 bases. Germline CDR1 is LGHNA and CDR2 is YNFKEQ. DNA for the CDR3: TGTGCCAGCAGCCGGACTCGGGGGGAGGAGCAGTTCTTC. It codes for CASSRTRGEEQFF.

The chain recombines TRBV30 with TRBJ2-7; D may be TRBD2 (5 bases). The CDR3 has 14 residues. Looked up from germline, CDR1 is GTSNPN and CDR2 is SVGIG (reference sequence). Trimming cost V 6 bases and J 0 bases, with 15 bases left between them. The CDR3 region has the DNA TGTGCCTGCCACGCCCCTAGCAGCTCCTACGAGCAGTACTTC. Translating gives CACHAPSSSYEQYF.

V is TRBV19 and J is TRBJ1-1, with a weak D call TRBD1 (5 bases). The CDR3 extends over 15 amino acids. V lost 7 bases and J lost 0, with 15 bases in between. CDR1 and CDR2 from the germline V gene are LNHDA and SQIVND (reference sequence). As DNA, the CDR3 is TGTGCCAGTAACCAAAGGAGGGGACTGAACACTGAAGCTTTCTTT. Protein product: CASNQRRGLNTEAFF.

This chain links TRBV7-9 with TRBJ2-7, with 10 bases that match TRBD2. The CDR3 has 14 residues. Germline lookup yields CDR1 SEHNR and CDR2 FQNEAQ (reference sequence). After removal of 3 bases from V and 6 bases from J, the junction contained 5 bases not matched to a gene. The DNA for the CDR3 is TGTGCCAGCAGCTTTGGGACTAGCGCTTCCGAGCAGTACTTC. Encoded protein: CASSFGTSASEQYF.

The chain joins TRBV4-3 to TRBJ1-1, with TRBD1 matching over 10 bases. Trimming removed 6 bases from V and 4 bases from J; junction bases left unmatched: 8. Germline V CDR1 and CDR2: LGHNA, YSLEER. The CDR3 sequence is 15 residues long. In DNA form, the CDR3 reads TGCGCCAGCAGACTGGGACAGGGGCAGGGCACTGAAGCTTTCTTT. Residues: CASRLGQGQGTEAFF.

V and J are TRBV7-8 and TRBJ2-2, with D uncertain. The germline V gene encodes CDR1 SGHVS and CDR2 FQNEAQ. V lost 2 bases to trimming and J lost 6 bases, with 7 bases between them. The CDR3 covers 13 residues. The CDR3 sequence: CASSLSPAGELFF. In DNA, the CDR3 is TGTGCCAGCAGCTTATCCCCTGCCGGGGAGCTGTTTTTT.

The rearrangement uses TRBV6-1 and TRBJ1-2; no clear D. CDR3 length: 14 amino acids. Per germline, CDR1 MNHNS and CDR2 SASEGT. V was trimmed by 1 base and J by 3 bases, leaving 9 bases between them. The CDR3 sequence is CASSEERRDYGYTF. The CDR3 nucleotides are TGTGCCAGCAGTGAAGAAAGACGGGACTATGGCTACACCTTC.

The V and J genes are TRBV12-3 or TRBV12-4 and TRBJ1-5; D possibly corresponds to TRBD1 (6 bases). V was trimmed by 1 base and J by 14 bases, leaving 9 bases between them. This CDR3 region has 11 residues. The CDR3 DNA follows: TGTGCCAGCAGTTTAGGGGACAAGGAGCATTTT. Amino acids: CASSLGDKEHF.

This clone is a singleton in its sample. V gene TRBV11-2 combines with J gene TRBJ1-3; D is unresolved. V was cut by 2 bases and J by 4 bases, with 3 bases left in between. The CDR3 contains 12 residues. Germline values: CDR1 SGHAT, CDR2 FQNNGV. This CDR3 is CASSLSGNTIYF. In nucleotides, the CDR3 is TGTGCCAGCAGCTTAAGCGGAAACACCATATATTTT.

This chain joins TRBV15 and TRBJ2-5; tentative D call: TRBD2 (5 bases). V lost 5 bases and J 1 base, leaving 14 bases between the germline ends. Germline CDR1 and CDR2: LNHNV and YYDKDF (reference sequence). This CDR3 spans 15 amino acids. The CDR3 nucleotides read TGTGCCACCAGCGGCCTTGAGGGCCTCCAAGAGACCCAGTACTTC. Protein sequence: CATSGLEGLQETQYF.

The V gene is TRBV11-3, the J gene TRBJ2-5; the D gene is possibly TRBD2 (5 bases). Trimming cost V 6 bases and J 4 bases, with 15 bases left between them. The CDR3 runs to 14 residues. Looked up from germline, CDR1 is SGHNT and CDR2 is YENEEA. The DNA for the CDR3 is TGTGCCAGCAGTCCTGGACGGAGCGGAGAGACCCAGTACTTC. It encodes CASSPGRSGETQYF.

The chain couples TRBV2 to TRBJ2-5; D possibly corresponds to TRBD1 (6 bases). CDR3 size: 14 residues. Germline CDR1 and CDR2: SNHLY and FYNNEI. With 0 bases removed from V and 4 bases from J, the gap between germline ends came to 9 bases. The CDR3 reads CASSEAAGVETQYF. The DNA for the CDR3 is TGTGCCAGCAGTGAAGCAGCAGGGGTAGAGACCCAGTACTTC.

The chain uses TRBV27 and TRBJ2-5; weak D call: TRBD2 (5 bases). Germline loops: CDR1 MNHEY, CDR2 SMNVEV (reference sequence). This CDR3 region has 14 residues. V lost 5 bases and J 5 bases, leaving 15 bases between the germline ends. The CDR3 nucleotides are TGTGCCAGCAGTCCCCGAGGGTTCCCGGAGACCCAGTACTTC. Residues: CASSPRGFPETQYF.

J is TRBJ1-6 and V is TRBV4-1; D remains ambiguous. Trimming shortened V by 0 bases and J by 9 bases, and 12 bases separated the two germline ends. This CDR3 spans 15 amino acids. Germline V gives CDR1 MGHRA, CDR2 YSYEKL. CDR3 DNA sequence: TGCGCCAGCAGCCAAGACACCGGGTATGGTTCACCCCTCCACTTT. It is translated as CASSQDTGYGSPLHF.

This chain connects TRBV15 to TRBJ1-4, with D possibly being TRBD1 (6 bases). Germline values: CDR1 LNHNV, CDR2 YYDKDF (reference sequence). Deletions cut 4 bases from V and 0 bases from J, with 9 bases between. The CDR3 consists of 15 residues. The CDR3 nucleotides are TGTGCCACCAGCACCCGGACAGCAACTAATGAAAAACTGTTTTTT. It translates to CATSTRTATNEKLFF.

This chain uses TRBV7-2 with TRBJ1-1; 8 bases agree with TRBD1. CDR1 is SGHTA, CDR2 FQGNSA, per germline. Trimming cost V 5 bases and J 3 bases; bases outside gene matches: 14. CDR3 length: 17 residues. As DNA, the CDR3 is TGTGCCAGCAGCCTATATCTACGGACAGGGAAGGACACTGAAGCTTTCTTT. It encodes CASSLYLRTGKDTEAFF.

The chain couples TRBV6-2 or TRBV6-3 to TRBJ1-1; D is perhaps TRBD1 (5 bases). Trimming took 2 bases from V and 6 from J, leaving 16 bases between them. The CDR3 has 15 residues. Germline lookup yields CDR1 MNHEY and CDR2 SVGEGT. CDR3 coding DNA: TGTGCCAGCAGTTACGGGCAGGGAAGTTTGGCTGAAGCTTTCTTT. Translating it yields CASSYGQGSLAEAFF.

This sequence joins TRBV12-3 or TRBV12-4 and TRBJ1-5; D not certain. This CDR3 has 13 residues. V lost 3 bases and J lost 5, with 8 bases in between. The CDR3 sequence is CASSFYLHQPQHF. The CDR3 DNA reads as TGTGCCAGCAGTTTCTACCTCCATCAGCCCCAGCATTTT.